Shown below are 21 T cell receptor beta chains from a single sample sequenced in a study of identical twins. TCRdb ran MiXCR on the 5' RACE reads and lists one entry per CDR3 protein. The sample shows 450,000 or so distinct CDR3 sequences, 14% of them seen only once. The sample also formed part of further work on yellow fever vaccine responses in identical twins.

Specimen: CD4+ T cells sorted from blood. All receptors come from a woman aged 18-29 years in good health.

This clonotype was detected a few times. V gene TRBV7-2 combines with J gene TRBJ2-1; 8 bases are a match to TRBD2. The germline V gene encodes CDR1 SGHTA and CDR2 FQGNSA. The CDR3 covers 17 residues. V lost 1 base and J lost 12; bases outside the gene matches: 17. The CDR3 DNA reads as TGTGCCAGCAGCTTAGGCCTTACGGATAGCGGGGCCTCGCGGCAGTTCTTC. Its translation is CASSLGLTDSGASRQFF.

This clonotype showed up just a few times. The CDR3 protein is CASSLVAGVAYEQYF. Here the CDR3 DNA reads TGTGCCAGCAGCTTAGTGGCCGGGGTAGCCTACGAGCAGTACTTC. This chain joins TRBV11-2 and TRBJ2-7; a possible D gene is TRBD2 (5 bases). V was cut by 1 base and J by 2 bases, with 12 bases left in between. This CDR3 region has 15 residues. Germline CDR1 SGHAT, CDR2 FQNNGV. Using reference TRBV11-2 and TRBJ2-7 for the parts outside the CDR3, the full variable domain is EAGVAQSPRYKIIEKRQSVAFWCNPISGHATLYWYQQILGQGPKLLIQFQNNGVVDDSQLPKDRFSAERLKGVDSTLKIQPAKLEDSAVYLCASSLVAGVAYEQYFGPGTRLTVT.

This chain links TRBV5-8 with TRBJ1-5, with D possibly matching TRBD1 (6 bases). CDR1 and CDR2 (germline): SGHTS, YDEGEE. The CDR3 has 15 amino acids. V lost 1 base to trimming and J lost 3 bases, with 11 bases between them. The CDR3 spells CASSLTGRDNQPQHF. The CDR3 DNA follows: TGTGCCAGCAGCTTGACAGGGCGCGACAATCAGCCCCAGCATTTT.

A word on this clonotype: One end of the junction varies from germline; a read error may be responsible. V and J are TRBV2 and TRBJ2-5; TRBD2 aligns across 8 bases. The germline gives CDR1 SNHLY, CDR2 FYNNEI. This CDR3 has 12 residues. The CDR3 nucleotides read TGTGCCAGGAGTGCTAGCGGGGAGACCCAGTACTTC. Its protein product is CARSASGETQYF.

This clonotype was detected only a few times. The chain joins TRBV20-1 to TRBJ2-7; D remains ambiguous. V was shortened by 5 bases and J by 0 bases, with 11 bases between the two germline ends. CDR1 is DFQATT and CDR2 is SNEGSKA in the germline V gene (reference sequence). This CDR3 contains 13 residues. The CDR3 is CSALDTVSYEQYF. The CDR3 nucleotides are TGCAGTGCTCTAGACACGGTCTCCTACGAGCAGTACTTC.

This clonotype occurred many times. This chain uses TRBV9 with TRBJ2-7, with a weak D call TRBD2 (5 bases). This CDR3 contains 14 residues. Deletions cut 0 bases from V and 6 bases from J, with 13 bases between. Germline CDR1 SGDLS, CDR2 YYNGEE. This CDR3 reads CASSVDPNGGEQYF. The CDR3 coding sequence is TGTGCCAGCAGCGTAGATCCGAACGGAGGCGAGCAGTACTTC.

The chain is built from TRBV15 and TRBJ2-1; D gene ambiguous. Trimming removed 1 base at V and 7 bases at J, with 5 bases between. This CDR3 is built from 12 residues. The germline V gene encodes CDR1 LNHNV and CDR2 YYDKDF (reference sequence). Written as DNA, the CDR3 is TGTGCCACCAGCAGAGCAAAGAATGAGCAGTTCTTC. This translates into CATSRAKNEQFF.

The rearrangement joins TRBV3-1 to TRBJ2-1; no definite D call. The CDR3 is 14 amino acids. V gave up 7 bases and J gave up 2 bases, with 12 bases separating them. Germline CDR1 and CDR2: LGHDT and YNNKEL (reference sequence). Here the CDR3 reads CASTQSETYNEQFF. The CDR3 DNA reads as TGTGCCAGCACCCAGTCTGAGACCTACAATGAGCAGTTCTTC.

This clonotype was observed a handful of times. The rearrangement uses TRBV6-2 or TRBV6-3 and TRBJ2-5; weak D call: TRBD1 (6 bases). V lost 2 bases to trimming and J lost 1 base, with 11 bases between them. The CDR3 contains 15 residues. Per germline, CDR1 MNHEY and CDR2 SVGEGT. The CDR3 loop is CASSYLQGIQETQYF. As DNA, the CDR3 is TGTGCCAGCAGTTACCTCCAGGGGATCCAAGAGACCCAGTACTTC.

The rearrangement uses TRBV23-1 and TRBJ1-5, with TRBD1 as a possible D gene (6 bases). TRBV23-1 is annotated as an ORF whose role is uncertain. The CDR3 runs 16 residues. With 4 bases removed from V and 3 bases from J, the gap between germline ends came to 16 bases. For the CDR3, the DNA is TGCGCCAGCAGTCGAAAACAGGGACTACCCAATCAGCCCCAGCATTTT. Protein sequence: CASSRKQGLPNQPQHF.

This clonotype was picked up one time. This chain joins TRBV20-1 and TRBJ2-7; weak D call: TRBD1 (5 bases). The length of the CDR3 is 14 residues. Trimming shortened V by 6 bases and J by 1 base, and 16 bases separated the two germline ends. Germline V gene data show CDR1 as DFQATT and CDR2 as SNEGSKA (reference sequence). The CDR3 nucleotides are TGCAGTGCCCCCGCGGCAGGGTGGTCCTACGAGCAGTACTTC. This sequence encodes CSAPAAGWSYEQYF.

This sequence joins TRBV21-1 and TRBJ2-2; the D call in the table, TRBD1, was not verified against the DNA. TRBV21-1 is a pseudogene segment. The CDR3 runs to 18 residues. The CDR3 nucleotides are TGTGCCAGCAGCAAAGAGGAACAGGGTCGACAGCGCACCGGGGAGCTGTTTTTT. Amino acid sequence: CASSKEEQGRQRTGELFF.

The table lists this clonotype with a few counts. V gene TRBV12-3 or TRBV12-4 combines with J gene TRBJ2-2, with 10 bases identical to TRBD1. The trim removed 5 bases at V and 5 bases at J, leaving 11 bases unmatched. The length of the CDR3 is 17 residues. The CDR3 spells CASSPSRDRGRTGELFF. In DNA, the CDR3 is TGTGCCAGCAGTCCGTCCCGGGACAGGGGACGGACCGGGGAGCTGTTTTTT.

This chain joins TRBV18 and TRBJ2-4; D is possibly TRBD1 or TRBD2 (5 bases each). The CDR3 has 18 amino acids. Germline V gives CDR1 KGHSH, CDR2 LQKENI. Trimming pared 2 bases from V and 6 bases from J, leaving 23 bases between. The CDR3 DNA follows: TGTGCCAGCTCACCATCGCAGGGAGATTACGGGCTCCGAAACATTCAGTACTTC. Its translation: CASSPSQGDYGLRNIQYF.

There are a few counts of this clonotype. V is TRBV28 and J is TRBJ1-5; tentatively, D is TRBD1 (5 bases). The CDR3 spans 15 residues. Germline CDR1 MDHEN, CDR2 SYDVKM. Trimming took 5 bases from V and 3 from J, leaving 14 bases between them. The CDR3 loop is CASSIIQGFNQPQHF. The CDR3 DNA reads as TGTGCCAGCAGTATCATCCAGGGTTTCAATCAGCCCCAGCATTTT.

The rearrangement uses TRBV7-9 and TRBJ2-7; 10 bases are a match to TRBD2. CDR1 SEHNR and CDR2 FQNEAQ come from the germline V gene (reference sequence). The V segment lost 1 base and the J segment 5 bases; nucleotides outside the gene matches: 5. This CDR3 is built from 15 residues. CDR3 in DNA: TGTGCCAGCAGCTTAGGACAAGCGGGAGGGAACGAGCAGTACTTC. It is translated as CASSLGQAGGNEQYF. Combining the CDR3 with reference TRBV7-9 and TRBJ2-7 gives the whole variable domain DTGVSQNPRHKITKRGQNVTFRCDPISEHNRLYWYRQTLGQGPEFLTYFQNEAQLEKSRLLSDRFSAERPKGSFSTLEIQRTEQGDSAMYLCASSLGQAGGNEQYFGPGTRLTVT.

The chain recombines TRBV18 with TRBJ1-1; 7 nucleotides align to TRBD1. V gave up 5 bases and J gave up 6 bases; unmatched junction bases: 6. Germline CDR1 reads KGHSH; CDR2 reads LQKENI. The CDR3 covers 13 residues. The CDR3 reads CASSVQGFAEAFF. Here the CDR3 DNA reads TGTGCCAGCTCAGTACAGGGGTTCGCTGAAGCTTTCTTT.

This clonotype was seen a few times. The chain carries TRBV23-1 and TRBJ2-3, with D perhaps matching TRBD1 (5 bases). TRBV23-1 is an open reading frame whose function is uncertain. The CDR3 runs 16 residues. V was trimmed by 0 bases and J by 2 bases, leaving 12 bases between them. The CDR3 here is CASSQSDRLYTDTQYF. The CDR3 DNA reads as TGCGCCAGCAGTCAATCCGACAGACTCTACACAGATACGCAGTATTTT.

The chain uses TRBV4-3 and TRBJ2-7, with a tentative D call TRBD2 (7 bases). From germline, CDR1 is LGHNA and CDR2 YSLEER. The CDR3 totals 16 residues. With 3 bases removed from V and 5 bases from J, the gap between germline ends came to 20 bases. This chain's CDR3 is CASSQGGGQGGHEQYF. The CDR3 bases are TGCGCCAGCAGCCAGGGAGGGGGTCAGGGAGGGCACGAGCAGTACTTC.

There are a few counts of this clonotype. The chain links TRBV6-2 or TRBV6-3 to TRBJ2-3; D call uncertain. The CDR3 loop spans 15 amino acids. Between the trimmed V and J ends, which lost 0 bases and 7 bases, there was a span of 14 bases. Germline values: CDR1 MNHEY, CDR2 SVGEGT. CDR3 protein: CASSYSSTRANTQYF. In DNA, the CDR3 is TGTGCCAGCAGTTACTCGAGTACTCGTGCCAATACGCAGTATTTT.

The table lists this clonotype with a few counts. V and J are TRBV20-1 and TRBJ2-2, with D uncertain. Per the germline V gene, CDR1 is DFQATT and CDR2 is SNEGSKA (reference sequence). The CDR3 runs 12 residues. The V end lost 2 bases, the J end lost 3 bases, and 4 bases lay between the germline ends. The CDR3 DNA reads as TGCAGTGCTAGATCCGACACCGGGGAGCTGTTTTTT. It encodes CSARSDTGELFF.